These 2 T cell receptor beta chains were all obtained from the same sample, sequenced in a study of cytomegalovirus exposure and HLA in healthy donors. This PCR relied on a set of 60 Vbeta primers and 13 Jbeta primers. Produced via immunoSEQ multiplex PCR; TCRdb's table is partial and in-frame only. The sample lists over 150,000 clones, 60% to 80% occurring once. Sequencing was performed on PBMCs. These TCRs come from a woman aged 45 to 65 in good health and CMV-seropositive.

The gene calls are TRBV6-1 and TRBJ2-5; D might be TRBD1 (5 bases). The CDR3 loop spans 13 amino acids. CDR1 MNHNS and CDR2 SASEGT come from the germline V gene. V lost 10 bases to trimming and J lost 2 bases, with 14 bases between them. CDR3: CAIRSTVQETQYF. In nucleotides, the CDR3 is TGTGCCATCAGATCGACAGTACAAGAGACCCAGTACTTC.

The chain employs TRBV6-1 and TRBJ1-2, with D tentatively TRBD1 (5 bases). Looked up from germline, CDR1 is MNHNS and CDR2 is SASEGT. Deletions cut 5 bases from V and 5 bases from J, with 18 bases between. This CDR3 spans 15 amino acids. The CDR3 coding sequence is TGTGCCAGCAGTTCCCCTGTGGGAGGGGAATATGGCTACACCTTC. Translated, it gives CASSSPVGGEYGYTF.